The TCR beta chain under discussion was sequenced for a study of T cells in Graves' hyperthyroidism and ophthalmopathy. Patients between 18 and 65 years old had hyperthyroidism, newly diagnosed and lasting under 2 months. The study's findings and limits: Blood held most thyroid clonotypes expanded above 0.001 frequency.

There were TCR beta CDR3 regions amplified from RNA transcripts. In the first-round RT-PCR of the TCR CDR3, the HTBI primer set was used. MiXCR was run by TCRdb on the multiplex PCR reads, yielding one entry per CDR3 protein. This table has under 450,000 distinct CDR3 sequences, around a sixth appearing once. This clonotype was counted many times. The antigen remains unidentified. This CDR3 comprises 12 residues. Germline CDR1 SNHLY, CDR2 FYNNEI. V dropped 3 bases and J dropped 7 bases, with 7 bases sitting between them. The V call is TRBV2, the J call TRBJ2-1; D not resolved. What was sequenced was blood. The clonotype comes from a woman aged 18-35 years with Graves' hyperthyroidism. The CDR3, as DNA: TGTGCCAGCAGTGATATGGTTAATGAGCAGTTCTTC. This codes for CASSDMVNEQFF.